The entry below gives a single TCR beta chain sequence along with its context. What it recognizes is unknown. Different DNA sequences within this sample yield the same CDR3. The source of the sample is a study of T cell responses to AZD1222 COVID-19 vaccine. Looking at the study overall: Some second doses came at about 4 weeks and others at about 12 weeks; these were pooled.

V gave up 0 bases and J gave up 5 bases, with 4 bases separating them. The germline V gene encodes CDR1 MGHRA and CDR2 YSYEKL. The CDR3 sequence is 12 residues long. The data were produced by immunoSEQ multiplex PCR, yet TCRdb's version contains in-frame clones alone and is incomplete. The sample consists of some 88,000 clones, about 91% of them appearing once. Overall study findings and caveats: Close to half of spike-specific TCRs reportedly recognize unmutated variant regions. Recipients of AZD1222 seropositive at baseline numbered only 6 or 7.

V is TRBV4-1 and J is TRBJ2-5; D not certain. The clonotype comes from an adult in good health. The sequences come from peripheral blood, collected on day 0 of AZD1222 vaccination. The CDR3 spells CASSQEGETQYF. The CDR3 nucleotides are TGCGCCAGCAGCCAAGAGGGGGAGACCCAGTACTTC.